One sample yielded the 23 T cell receptor beta chains listed below, sequenced in a study of cytomegalovirus exposure and HLA in healthy donors. Generated by immunoSEQ multiplex PCR, the TCRdb table keeps only in-frame clones and is missing some. This table holds around 190,000 clones, around 88% found once. Specimen: PBMCs. The source of these receptors is a woman younger than 35 in good health and CMV-seronegative.

V is TRBV27 and J is TRBJ2-7; 7 nucleotides match TRBD1. Trimming at V came to 2 bases and at J to 4 bases, leaving 5 bases not matched to a gene. Germline V gene lookup returns CDR1 MNHEY and CDR2 SMNVEV (reference sequence). The CDR3 totals 14 residues. The CDR3 region is CASSLRGGHYEQYF. In DNA, the CDR3 is TGTGCCAGCAGTTTAAGAGGGGGCCATTACGAGCAGTACTTC.

The chain employs TRBV4-1 and TRBJ2-4, with TRBD1 identical over 8 bases. The CDR3 has 15 residues. Trimming took 3 bases from V and 6 from J; bases not matched to a gene: 7. Germline V gene data show CDR1 as MGHRA and CDR2 as YSYEKL. CDR3 sequence reads: CASSHPDRDANIQYF. The DNA for the CDR3 is TGCGCCAGCAGCCATCCGGACAGGGACGCAAACATTCAGTACTTC.

The rearrangement uses TRBV29-1 and TRBJ1-4; D not resolved. With 0 bases removed from V and 8 bases from J, the gap between germline ends came to 10 bases. CDR1 is SQVTM, CDR2 ANQGSEA, per germline. This CDR3 comprises 13 residues. The CDR3, as DNA: TGCAGCGTTGAAGAGCGGTTTCGGGAAAAACTGTTTTTT. Translated, it gives CSVEERFREKLFF. The variable domain in full, with the rest retrieved from reference TRBV29-1 and TRBJ1-4, is SAVISQKPSRDICQRGTSLTIQCQVDSQVTMMFWYRQQPGQSLTLIATANQGSEATYESGFVIDKFPISRPNLTFSTLTVSNMSPEDSSIYLCSVEERFREKLFFGSGTQLSVL.

This clone was observed a few times. The V and J genes are TRBV12-5 and TRBJ2-3, with no clear D. This CDR3 region has 14 residues. Looked up from germline, CDR1 is LGHNT and CDR2 is FRNRAP. V was clipped by 1 base and J by 0 bases, with 5 bases between them. CDR3 in amino acids: CASGLGASTDTQYF. The CDR3 DNA reads as TGTGCTAGTGGTTTGGGGGCTAGCACAGATACGCAGTATTTT.

Details on this clone: This CDR3 is also generated by other DNA sequences in the sample. The chain has TRBV6-5 and TRBJ2-7; 9 nucleotides agree with TRBD2. The V gene's germline CDR1 is MNHEY and CDR2 SVGAGI. This CDR3 region has 15 residues. With 5 bases clipped from V and 0 bases from J, the junction kept 5 bases outside the gene matches. The CDR3 reads CASSRLAGDSYEQYF. DNA of the CDR3: TGTGCCAGCAGTCGGTTAGCGGGGGACTCCTACGAGCAGTACTTC.

V gene TRBV27 combines with J gene TRBJ1-3; D possibly corresponds to TRBD1 (5 bases). The V end was cut by 2 bases, the J end by 4 bases, with 9 bases between. CDR3 length equals 14 residues. Germline V CDR1 and CDR2: MNHEY, SMNVEV (reference sequence). In DNA form, the CDR3 reads TGTGCCAGCAGTTTAGGGGGGTACGGAAACACCATATATTTT. It encodes CASSLGGYGNTIYF.

The gene calls are TRBV27 and TRBJ2-7, with TRBD2 identical over 13 bases. The CDR3 runs 16 residues. Losses at the gene ends were 4 bases for V and 4 bases for J; bases not matched to a gene: 7. Germline CDR1 is MNHEY and CDR2 is SMNVEV (reference sequence). CDR3 amino acids: CASSSIGLAGVYEQYF. Written as DNA, the CDR3 is TGTGCCAGCAGTTCCATAGGACTAGCGGGAGTATACGAGCAGTACTTC.

J is TRBJ2-3 and V is TRBV5-4, with 7 bases that match TRBD1. Germline V lookup: CDR1 SGHNT, CDR2 YYREEE (reference sequence). V dropped 2 bases and J dropped 2; count of bases not matched to a gene: 5. The CDR3 has 15 amino acids. CDR3 DNA: TGTGCCAGCAGCTTCCAACAGGGGAACACAGATACGCAGTATTTT. The encoded protein is CASSFQQGNTDTQYF.

The sample holds one count of this clone. V is TRBV10-2 and J is TRBJ2-2, with a possible D match to TRBD2 (5 bases). The V gene's germline CDR1 is WSHSY and CDR2 SAAADI. The CDR3 contains 13 residues. Trimming took off 6 bases at V and 6 bases at J, with 11 bases between the two ends. CDR3 sequence (DNA): TGCGCCAGCAGAGGAGGCCTGGCCGGGGAGCTGTTTTTT. It specifies CASRGGLAGELFF.

This clone was counted between two and nine times. The V call is TRBV7-9, the J call TRBJ1-5; D is uncertain. Germline assignment: CDR1 SEHNR and CDR2 FQNEAQ (reference sequence). Trimming cost V 6 bases and J 4 bases, with 4 bases left between them. The length of the CDR3 is 11 residues. CDR3 sequence reads: CASRRNQPQHF. The CDR3 bases are TGTGCCAGCAGGCGAAATCAGCCCCAGCATTTT.

This chain uses TRBV5-1 with TRBJ1-1; a weak D match, TRBD1 (5 bases). Between the trimmed V and J ends, which lost 0 bases and 8 bases, there was a span of 8 bases. The CDR3 is 12 residues long. CDR1 is SGHRS, CDR2 YFSETQ, per germline. CDR3 DNA sequence: TGCGCCAGCAGCTTGGTAGCAGGGGAAGCTTTCTTT. Translation gives CASSLVAGEAFF.

The chain recombines TRBV5-8 with TRBJ2-2; the D is unclear. The germline V gene encodes CDR1 SGHTS and CDR2 YDEGEE. V was cut by 0 bases and J by 3 bases, with 12 bases left in between. The CDR3 spans 16 residues. The CDR3 region has the DNA TGTGCCAGCAGCTTGGCTCTCGCGGTTGACACCGGGGAGCTGTTTTTT. Translated: CASSLALAVDTGELFF. The complete variable domain, with remaining parts taken from reference TRBV5-8 and TRBJ2-2, reads EAGVTQSPTHLIKTRGQQATLRCSPISGHTSVYWYQQALGLGLQFLLWYDEGEERNRGNFPPRFSGRQFPNYSSELNVNALELEDSALYLCASSLALAVDTGELFFGEGSRLTVL.

DNA of the CDR3: TGTGCCAGCACCCCTAGGAGAGAAAACATTCAGTACTTC. Translating gives CASTPRRENIQYF. The V call is TRBV6-6, the J call TRBJ2-4; the D is unclear. V lost 7 bases, J lost 5 bases, and 12 bases lay in between. This CDR3 has 13 amino acids. CDR1 is MNHNY and CDR2 is SVGAGI in the germline V gene (reference sequence).

The V and J genes are TRBV10-1 and TRBJ1-2, with 7 bases identical to TRBD1. Germline CDR1 and CDR2: WNHNN and SYGVQD (reference sequence). Unmatched junction bases numbered 6, after V lost 2 bases and J lost 0 bases. This CDR3 has 16 amino acids. CDR3 sequence: CASSEGGQAANYGYTF. The CDR3 DNA reads as TGCGCCAGCAGTGAGGGAGGACAGGCCGCTAACTATGGCTACACCTTC.

The V and J genes are TRBV5-6 and TRBJ2-5, with 8 bases aligning to TRBD2. J was trimmed by 5 bases and V by 1 base; bases with no gene match: 4. CDR1 SGHDT and CDR2 YYEEEE come from the germline V gene. This CDR3 comprises 14 residues. The CDR3 reads CASSLPGLVETQYF. In DNA, the CDR3 is TGTGCCAGCAGCTTGCCGGGACTAGTGGAGACCCAGTACTTC.

CDR3 nucleotides: TGTGCCAGCAGCACCGGGGGGAGCCGTGATGGCTACACCTTC. Translating gives CASSTGGSRDGYTF. The chain is built from TRBV7-3 and TRBJ1-2, with D perhaps TRBD1 (5 bases). The length of the CDR3 is 14 residues. Trimming removed 5 bases from V and 6 bases from J, with 16 bases in between. CDR1 is SGHTA and CDR2 is FQGTGA in the germline V gene.

The genes are TRBV7-3 and TRBJ2-4; 9 bases align to TRBD1. The germline V gene encodes CDR1 SGHTA and CDR2 FQGTGA. The CDR3 consists of 16 residues. The V gene end was trimmed by 2 bases and the J gene end by 4 bases; junction bases not matched to a gene: 6. CDR3 residues: CASSLESGQGKNIQYF. The CDR3, as DNA: TGTGCCAGCAGCTTAGAGTCCGGACAGGGGAAAAACATTCAGTACTTC. Looking up the rest from reference TRBV7-3 and TRBJ2-4 gives the full variable domain: GAGVSQTPSNKVTEKGKYVELRCDPISGHTALYWYRQSLGQGPEFLIYFQGTGAADDSGLPNDRFFAVRPEGSVSTLKIQRTERGDSAVYLCASSLESGQGKNIQYFGAGTRLSVL.

The genes are TRBV6-1 and TRBJ1-1, with D perhaps TRBD1 (6 bases). Trimming took 3 bases from V and 1 from J, leaving 15 bases between them. Germline-derived CDR1 and CDR2 are MNHNS and SASEGT. This CDR3 is built from 16 residues. The CDR3 is CASSDRGFFRNTEAFF. In DNA, the CDR3 is TGTGCCAGCAGTGACAGGGGTTTTTTTCGGAACACTGAAGCTTTCTTT.

The genes are TRBV5-1 and TRBJ2-7; 11 nucleotides line up with TRBD2. The V gene end was trimmed by 3 bases and the J gene end by 3 bases; junction bases not matched to a gene: 5. The germline V gene has CDR1 SGHRS and CDR2 YFSETQ. The CDR3 length is 15 residues. The CDR3 sequence: CASSSQGTSGYEQYF. The DNA of the CDR3 is TGCGCCAGCAGCTCCCAGGGGACTAGCGGCTACGAGCAGTACTTC. Full variable domain (remainder filled in from reference TRBV5-1 and TRBJ2-7): KAGVTQTPRYLIKTRGQQVTLSCSPISGHRSVSWYQQTPGQGLQFLFEYFSETQRNKGNFPGRFSGRQFSNSRSEMNVSTLELGDSALYLCASSSQGTSGYEQYFGPGTRLTVT.

The chain combines TRBV10-3 with TRBJ2-2; 10 nucleotides line up with TRBD1. The CDR3 has 12 amino acids. Germline V gene data show CDR1 as ENHRY and CDR2 as SYGVKD. V gave up 8 bases and J gave up 7 bases; unmatched junction bases: 1. As DNA, the CDR3 is TGTGCCATCGGACAGGGGGGCGGGGAGCTGTTTTTT. It encodes CAIGQGGGELFF.

The gene calls are TRBV10-2 and TRBJ1-1; 10 positions agree with TRBD1. The CDR3 contains 15 residues. Germline V gene lookup returns CDR1 WSHSY and CDR2 SAAADI. The V gene end was trimmed by 6 bases and the J gene end by 5 bases; junction bases not matched to a gene: 9. The CDR3 nucleotides are TGCGCCAGCAGAGATCTGGACAGGGGGAAAACTGAAGCTTTCTTT. It translates to CASRDLDRGKTEAFF.

V and J are TRBV7-3 and TRBJ2-5; D not certain. The V and J ends lost 3 bases and 4 bases respectively, with 9 bases between them. This CDR3 has 13 residues. Germline V CDR1 and CDR2: SGHTA, FQGTGA. CDR3 sequence: CASSFAATETQYF. The CDR3 DNA is TGTGCCAGCAGCTTTGCGGCAACAGAGACCCAGTACTTC. The full variable domain, its missing parts supplied by reference TRBV7-3 and TRBJ2-5, is GAGVSQTPSNKVTEKGKYVELRCDPISGHTALYWYRQSLGQGPEFLIYFQGTGAADDSGLPNDRFFAVRPEGSVSTLKIQRTERGDSAVYLCASSFAATETQYFGPGTRLLVL.

The CDR3 DNA reads TGCAGCGCCAAAGACAGCCAGTCCTCCTACAATGAGCAGTTCTTC. Translating gives CSAKDSQSSYNEQFF. The V and J genes are TRBV29-1 and TRBJ2-1; weak D call: TRBD1 (5 bases). V lost 7 bases, J lost 0 bases, and 16 bases lay in between. This CDR3 spans 15 amino acids. In germline, CDR1 is SQVTM, CDR2 ANQGSEA.